The 21 T cell receptor beta chains in this list originate from one sample, sequenced in a study of spatial heterogeneity in lung cancer. TCRdb re-analysed the 5' RACE reads in MiXCR, keeping a single row per CDR3 protein. The table shows around 7,900 distinct CDR3 sequences, with around 15% occurring only once. The time point denotes: sample taken at primary tumor resection. General observations from the study: Tracking of tumor mutation counts was seen in expanded intratumoral alpha and beta TCR counts.

No antigen is known for these receptors. Source: lung tumor tissue, taken at surgery. The source of these receptors is a female donor with early-stage non-small cell lung cancer.

Turning to this clonotype: Since the library was made to target alpha chains, this beta chain is a stray read and its abundance is not meaningful. The rearrangement links TRBV5-1 to TRBJ2-3; D gene ambiguous. Germline V lookup: CDR1 SGHRS, CDR2 YFSETQ. Trimming pared 1 base from V and 4 bases from J, leaving 4 bases between. The CDR3 totals 12 residues. The CDR3 bases are TGCGCCAGCAGCTTGACGCCAGATACGCAGTATTTT. Translated, it gives CASSLTPDTQYF.

This clonotype showed up many times. Because this beta chain is a stray read in a library intended to capture alpha chains, its abundance should not be given much weight. The CDR3: CASSQDRGFAQHF. For the CDR3, the DNA is TGCGCCAGCAGCCAAGATCGAGGGTTCGCCCAGCATTTT. This chain links TRBV4-1 with TRBJ1-5; D not resolved. Germline lookup yields CDR1 MGHRA and CDR2 YSYEKL. V shed 0 bases and J shed 11 bases, with 11 bases lying between them. This CDR3 spans 13 amino acids.

This clonotype was found many times. This beta chain came through as a stray read in a library set up for alpha chains, and its size says little. The chain has TRBV5-1 and TRBJ2-2; D possibly corresponds to TRBD1 (5 bases). Germline assignment: CDR1 SGHRS and CDR2 YFSETQ. This CDR3 is 14 amino acids long. Trimming left V 0 bases short and J 4 bases short, with 7 bases between. The CDR3 protein is CASSLAQVTGELFF. The CDR3 DNA sequence: TGCGCCAGCAGCTTGGCACAGGTCACCGGGGAGCTGTTTTTT.

This clonotype counts as medium-sized. This beta chain turned up in a library designed for alpha chains; as an off-target read, its abundance says little. The genes are TRBV7-9 and TRBJ1-2; TRBD1 matches 10 bases. CDR1 and CDR2 (germline): SEHNR, FQNEAQ (reference sequence). This CDR3 is built from 15 residues. V shed 2 bases and J 5 bases; nucleotides not matched to a gene: 5. CDR3 protein: CASSLTRTGGYGYTF. Written as DNA, the CDR3 is TGTGCCAGCAGCTTAACCCGGACAGGGGGGTATGGCTACACCTTC.

A remark on this clonotype: Found in a library prepared for alpha chains, this beta chain is an off-target read, and its abundance has little meaning. In DNA form, the CDR3 reads TGTGCCAGCAGCTCAGGGGGCGGCACTGAAGCTTTCTTT. It specifies CASSSGGGTEAFF. The rearrangement joins TRBV3-1 to TRBJ1-1, with 8 positions matching TRBD1. Germline CDR1 LGHDT, CDR2 YNNKEL (reference sequence). This CDR3 contains 13 residues. V shed 5 bases and J 4 bases; nucleotides not matched to a gene: 3.

This clonotype came up many times. This beta chain is a stray read from a library made for alpha chains; its abundance is not meaningful. This rearrangement joins TRBV19 to TRBJ2-5, with D hard to call. Germline V CDR1 and CDR2: LNHDA, SQIVND (reference sequence). V shed 4 bases and J shed 4 bases, with 13 bases lying between them. The length of the CDR3 is 14 residues. The CDR3 spells CASSNGWAGETQYF. The CDR3 nucleotides read TGTGCCAGTAGTAACGGCTGGGCAGGAGAGACCCAGTACTTC.

This clonotype is classed as medium-sized. With the library built for alpha chains, this beta chain is off target and its frequency is not meaningful. The chain carries TRBV7-9 and TRBJ2-5, with unresolved D. This CDR3 spans 12 amino acids. From germline, CDR1 is SEHNR and CDR2 FQNEAQ (reference sequence). The V gene lost 1 base and the J gene lost 4 bases, with 4 bases spanning the gap. CDR3 protein: CASSLVAETQYF. Here the CDR3 DNA reads TGTGCCAGCAGCTTAGTAGCAGAGACCCAGTACTTC.

In this sample, this clonotype turned up many times. Found in a library prepared for alpha chains, this beta chain is an off-target read, and its abundance has little meaning. This rearrangement joins TRBV9 to TRBJ2-3; 7 bases are a match to TRBD2. With 4 bases clipped from V and 1 base from J, the junction kept 9 bases outside the gene matches. The CDR3 has 16 amino acids. Germline V gene sequence: CDR1 SGDLS, CDR2 YYNGEE. This chain's CDR3 is CASSTSPRGGTDTQYF. CDR3 coding DNA: TGTGCCAGCAGCACCTCCCCCCGGGGGGGCACAGATACGCAGTATTTT.

By sample fraction, this clonotype is medium-sized. The library was prepared for alpha chains; this beta chain is a stray read, so its frequency means little. This rearrangement joins TRBV5-1 to TRBJ1-1; 12 nucleotides line up with TRBD1. CDR1 and CDR2 (germline): SGHRS, YFSETQ. The CDR3 loop spans 16 amino acids. V gave up 4 bases and J gave up 1 base; unmatched junction bases: 5. The CDR3 nucleotides are TGCGCCAGCAGCACGGGACAGGGGGCACGGAACACTGAAGCTTTCTTT. Translated: CASSTGQGARNTEAFF.

Sample share makes this clonotype medium-sized. This beta chain turned up in a library designed for alpha chains; as an off-target read, its abundance says little. The chain has TRBV18 and TRBJ1-2; D gene uncertain. Germline CDR1 reads KGHSH; CDR2 reads LQKENI. CDR3 length: 15 amino acids. V lost 0 bases and J 2 bases, leaving 10 bases between the germline ends. This CDR3 is CASSPPGRGNYGYTF. The CDR3 DNA reads TGTGCCAGCTCACCACCAGGGAGAGGCAACTATGGCTACACCTTC.

This clonotype is deemed medium-sized (0.01 to 0.1%). Because this beta chain is a stray read in a library intended to capture alpha chains, its abundance should not be given much weight. The gene calls are TRBV6-1 and TRBJ2-5, with 9 bases matching TRBD1. CDR1 is MNHNS and CDR2 is SASEGT in the germline V gene. V lost 7 bases to trimming and J lost 5 bases; unmatched junction nucleotides: 11. The CDR3 consists of 15 residues. CDR3 protein: CASTQRDRDAETQYF. CDR3 bases: TGTGCCAGCACCCAACGGGACAGGGATGCGGAGACCCAGTACTTC.

Many counts were recorded for this clonotype. Little can be read into the size of this beta chain, an off-target read in a library designed for alpha chains. V is TRBV20-1 and J is TRBJ2-3, with 11 bases matching TRBD2. CDR3 size: 15 residues. In germline, CDR1 is DFQATT, CDR2 SNEGSKA (reference sequence). Trimming removed 6 bases from V and 2 bases from J; junction bases left unmatched: 7. The CDR3 protein is CSAPIAGGITDTQYF. The CDR3, as DNA: TGCAGTGCCCCCATAGCGGGGGGGATCACAGATACGCAGTATTTT.

By sample share, this clonotype is medium-sized. This beta chain is a stray sequence in a library constructed for alpha chains; its clone size is not meaningful. This chain's CDR3 is CASSLGGQGIGYTEAFF. Here the CDR3 DNA reads TGTGCCAGCAGCTTAGGGGGACAGGGTATAGGGTACACTGAAGCTTTCTTT. This rearrangement joins TRBV7-8 to TRBJ1-1; TRBD1 matches 9 bases. Germline V gives CDR1 SGHVS, CDR2 FQNEAQ. The CDR3 length is 17 residues. V shed 1 base, J shed 3 bases, and the junction held 9 bases outside the gene matches.

This clonotype occurred many times. This beta chain is an off-target read within a library intended for alpha chains, so its frequency means little. The V and J genes are TRBV9 and TRBJ2-7; 9 bases are shared with TRBD1. V dropped 3 bases and J dropped 6; count of bases not matched to a gene: 10. In germline, CDR1 is SGDLS, CDR2 YYNGEE. CDR3 size: 15 residues. The CDR3 protein is CASSGARDRVGEQYF. In DNA form, the CDR3 reads TGTGCCAGCAGCGGAGCCCGGGACAGGGTTGGCGAGCAGTACTTC.

This clonotype appeared many times. This beta chain appears as a stray read in a library generated for alpha chains; its size is not informative. The chain combines TRBV6-1 with TRBJ2-7; D gene ambiguous. The germline V gene has CDR1 MNHNS and CDR2 SASEGT. V was cut by 6 bases and J by 0 bases, with 6 bases left in between. This CDR3 has 12 amino acids. CDR3 DNA: TGTGCCAGCAGGGCAATCTCCTACGAGCAGTACTTC. Translation: CASRAISYEQYF.

This clonotype was found many times. This beta chain is an unintended read in a library built for alpha chains; its size means little. J is TRBJ2-7 and V is TRBV29-1; 8 nucleotides match TRBD2. V was pared by 5 bases and J by 2 bases, with 8 bases of the junction left unmatched. The CDR3 covers 14 residues. Germline assignment: CDR1 SQVTM and CDR2 ANQGSEA. For the CDR3, the DNA is TGCAGCGTTACTGCGGGGGGTAGGACCTACGAGCAGTACTTC. Translating it yields CSVTAGGRTYEQYF.

This clonotype is labeled as medium-sized. Found in a library prepared for alpha chains, this beta chain is an off-target read, and its abundance has little meaning. The V call is TRBV7-8, the J call TRBJ1-1; D is uncertain. Trimming pared 7 bases from V and 3 bases from J, leaving 15 bases between. The germline CDR1 and CDR2 sequences are SGHVS and FQNEAQ. The CDR3 runs 14 residues. CDR3 bases: TGTGCCAGCATCAAATATATGGACGACACTGAAGCTTTCTTT. Its protein is CASIKYMDDTEAFF. The whole variable domain, remainder taken from reference TRBV7-8 and TRBJ1-1, is GAGVSQSPRYKVAKRGQDVALRCDPISGHVSLFWYQQALGQGPEFLTYFQNEAQLDKSGLPSDRFFAERPEGSVSTLKIQRTQQEDSAVYLCASIKYMDDTEAFFGQGTRLTVV.

This clonotype is labeled as medium-sized. This beta chain lies outside the target of a library built for alpha chains; its clone size means little. This chain joins TRBV20-1 and TRBJ2-7, with a possible D match to TRBD1 (5 bases). CDR3 length: 14 amino acids. CDR1 is DFQATT, CDR2 SNEGSKA, per germline (reference sequence). With 5 bases removed from V and 0 bases from J, the gap between germline ends came to 14 bases. Here the CDR3 DNA reads TGCAGTGCTGCCCAGGGCCGAAGCTCCTACGAGCAGTACTTC. It codes for CSAAQGRSSYEQYF.

Remarks on this clonotype: This beta chain lies outside the target of a library built for alpha chains; its clone size means little. The chain is built from TRBV18 and TRBJ2-3, with TRBD2 matching 10 bases. The CDR3 totals 15 residues. Germline values: CDR1 KGHSH, CDR2 LQKENI. Trimming cost V 6 bases and J 1 base; bases outside gene matches: 4. CDR3 amino acids: CASSPGTSGTDTQYF. CDR3 nucleotide sequence: TGTGCCAGCTCCCCCGGGACTAGCGGCACAGATACGCAGTATTTT.

In its sample, this clonotype ranks as medium-sized. Found in a library prepared for alpha chains, this beta chain is an off-target read, and its abundance has little meaning. This chain's CDR3 is CASRNYRDNTEAFF. The CDR3 nucleotides read TGTGCCAGCAGAAATTACAGGGACAACACTGAAGCTTTCTTT. This chain joins TRBV7-9 and TRBJ1-1; TRBD1 is a possible D gene (6 bases). CDR1 and CDR2 (germline): SEHNR, FQNEAQ (reference sequence). The V end was cut by 6 bases, the J end by 2 bases, with 13 bases between. The CDR3 consists of 14 residues.

Within the sample, this clonotype is medium-sized (0.01 to 0.1%). Being off target in a library aimed at alpha chains, this beta chain has a size of little meaning. The gene calls are TRBV27 and TRBJ2-2; 12 nucleotides match TRBD2. CDR1 MNHEY and CDR2 SMNVEV come from the germline V gene (reference sequence). With 6 bases clipped from V and 9 bases from J, the junction kept 8 bases outside the gene matches. The CDR3 contains 15 residues. The CDR3 region is CASRLAGGGGRELFF. The DNA for the CDR3 is TGTGCCAGCAGACTAGCGGGGGGCGGAGGCCGGGAGCTGTTTTTT.